This TCR beta chain was recorded in a study of cytomegalovirus exposure and HLA in healthy donors. As for the donors, each was a healthy bone marrow donor. Although they were nominally healthy when sampled, donors likely had unrecorded immune exposures. Study-wide points: It was shown in a later analysis that HLA-associated TCR beta chains were more clonally expanded than other, equally common chains.

The germline V gene encodes CDR1 SGHTA and CDR2 FQGTGA. The CDR3 totals 10 residues. V dropped 3 bases and J dropped 14 bases, with 9 bases sitting between them. Worth noting for this clone: Its antigen is undetermined.

13 Jbeta primers and 60 Vbeta primers were used for the PCR. This table comes from immunoSEQ multiplex PCR, and its TCRdb copy is limited to in-frame clones, with some not included. The data contain 100,000 to 150,000 clones, roughly 80% of them singletons. The sequence derives from a female donor in good health and CMV-seronegative. The rearrangement uses TRBV7-3 and TRBJ2-3; D is unresolved. The specimen was PBMCs. The CDR3 is CASSFLAMYF. CDR3 nucleotides: TGTGCCAGCAGCTTTTTGGCCATGTATTTT.